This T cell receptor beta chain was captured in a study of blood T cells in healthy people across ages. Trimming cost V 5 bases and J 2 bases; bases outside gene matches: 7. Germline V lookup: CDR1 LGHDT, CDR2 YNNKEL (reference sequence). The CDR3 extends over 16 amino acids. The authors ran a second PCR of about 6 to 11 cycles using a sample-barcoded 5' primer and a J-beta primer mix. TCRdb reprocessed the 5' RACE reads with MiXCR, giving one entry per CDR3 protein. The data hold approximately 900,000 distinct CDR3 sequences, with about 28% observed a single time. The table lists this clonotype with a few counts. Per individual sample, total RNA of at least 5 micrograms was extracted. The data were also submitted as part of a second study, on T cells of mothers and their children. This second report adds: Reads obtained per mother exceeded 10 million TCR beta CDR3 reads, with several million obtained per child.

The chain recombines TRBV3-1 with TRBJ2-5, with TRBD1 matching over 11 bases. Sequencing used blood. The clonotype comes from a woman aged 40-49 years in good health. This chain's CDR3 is CASSYSGTGGQETQYF. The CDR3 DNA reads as TGTGCCAGCAGCTACTCCGGGACAGGGGGACAAGAGACCCAGTACTTC.